This T cell receptor (beta chain) appears in the sequencing data of a study of regulatory T cells in long-lasting Graves disease. CDR1 and CDR2 from the germline V gene are LNHNV and YYDKDF (reference sequence). Unmatched junction bases numbered 9, after V lost 3 bases and J lost 3 bases. This CDR3 is built from 17 residues. Notes on this clonotype: Its target is not known.

As for time point: newly diagnosed GD, antithyroid drugs for less than 3 months. From RNA extracted from PBMCs, the TCR library was made. The TCR beta library used iRepertoire HTBI primers with Arm-PCR amplification of CDR3. TCRdb reanalysed the multiplex PCR reads using MiXCR and keeps one entry per CDR3 protein. The table includes a few hundred thousand distinct CDR3 sequences, over 12% detected once. Study findings and constraints: When disease was persistent, TRBV28, TRBJ1-2 and TRBJ2-5 were the favored segments.

The data also belong to a second study, concerning T cells in Graves' hyperthyroidism and ophthalmopathy. That study reports: When the TCR CDR3 underwent first-round RT-PCR, the HTBI primer set was used.

The chain recombines TRBV15 with TRBJ2-1; TRBD2 matches at 9 bases. This material consisted of peripheral blood mononuclear cells (PBMCs), taken at new diagnosis, from a patient treated with antithyroid drugs. The source of this sequence is a woman in her thirties or forties with Graves disease. CDR3 in amino acids: CATSRLGSGSNYNEQFF. The DNA for the CDR3 is TGTGCCACCAGCAGGCTGGGTAGCGGGAGTAACTACAATGAGCAGTTCTTC. The variable domain in full, completed from reference TRBV15 and TRBJ2-1, reads DAMVIQNPRYQVTQFGKPVTLSCSQTLNHNVMYWYQQKSSQAPKLLFHYYDKDFNNEADTPDNFQSRRPNTSFCFLDIRSPGLGDTAMYLCATSRLGSGSNYNEQFFGPGTRLTVL.